This TCR beta chain was profiled in a study of blood T cell repertoires in COVID-19. Sequenced by immunoSEQ multiplex PCR; TCRdb stores in-frame clones only, minus some. The data show about 87,000 clones, with over 70% seen just once and 4% to 5% held by the top ten. Trimming shortened V by 4 bases and J by 0 bases, and 13 bases separated the two germline ends. The V gene's germline CDR1 is SGHAT and CDR2 FQNNGV. The CDR3 is made up of 16 amino acids. This TCR was recovered from a woman between 45 and 60 years old with acute or convalescent COVID-19. Sequencing was done on a sample of peripheral blood. The chain is built from TRBV11-2 and TRBJ1-3; D is ambiguous. Here the CDR3 reads CASSSLDRSSGNTIYF. CDR3 nucleotides: TGTGCCAGCAGCTCCCTCGACCGGAGCTCTGGAAACACCATATATTTT. Filled out from reference TRBV11-2 and TRBJ1-3, the complete variable domain reads EAGVAQSPRYKIIEKRQSVAFWCNPISGHATLYWYQQILGQGPKLLIQFQNNGVVDDSQLPKDRFSAERLKGVDSTLKIQPAKLEDSAVYLCASSSLDRSSGNTIYFGEGSWLTVV.